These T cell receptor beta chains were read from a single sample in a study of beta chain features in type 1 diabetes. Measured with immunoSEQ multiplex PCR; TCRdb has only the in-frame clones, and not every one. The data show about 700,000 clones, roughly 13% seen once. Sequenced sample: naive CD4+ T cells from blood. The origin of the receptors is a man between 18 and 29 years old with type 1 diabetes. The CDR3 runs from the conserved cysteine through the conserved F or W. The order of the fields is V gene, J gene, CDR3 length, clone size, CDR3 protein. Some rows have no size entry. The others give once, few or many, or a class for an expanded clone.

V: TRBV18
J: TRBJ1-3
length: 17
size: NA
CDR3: CASSLLPGHSSGNTIYF

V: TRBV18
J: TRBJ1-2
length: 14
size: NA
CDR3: CASSATGANYGYTF

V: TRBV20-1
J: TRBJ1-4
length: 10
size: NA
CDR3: CSAFNEKLFF

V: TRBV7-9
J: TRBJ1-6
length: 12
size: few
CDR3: CASSVHNSPLHF

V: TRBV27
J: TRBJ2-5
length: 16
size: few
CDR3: CASSPSLLAGGETQYF

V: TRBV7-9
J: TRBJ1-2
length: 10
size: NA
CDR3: CASSSLTATF

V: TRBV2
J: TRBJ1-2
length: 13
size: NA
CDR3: CASSLTGNYGYTF

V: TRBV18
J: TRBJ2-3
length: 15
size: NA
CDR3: CASSPLSAGVDTQYF

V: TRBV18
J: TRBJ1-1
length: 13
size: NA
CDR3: CASSQAGYTEAFF

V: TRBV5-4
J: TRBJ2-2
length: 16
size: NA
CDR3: CASSLGSPSNTGELFF

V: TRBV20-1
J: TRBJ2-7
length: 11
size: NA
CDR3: CSARQSYEQYF

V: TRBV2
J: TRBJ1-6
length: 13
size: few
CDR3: CASSPGFNSPLHF

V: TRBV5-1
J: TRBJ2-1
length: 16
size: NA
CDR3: CASSLSTGTSYNEQFF

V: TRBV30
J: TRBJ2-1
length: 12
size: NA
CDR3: CAWSVGPNEQFF

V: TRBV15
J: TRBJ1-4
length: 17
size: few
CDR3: CATSRGQGGPGGEKLFF

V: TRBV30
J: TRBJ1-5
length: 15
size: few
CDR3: CAWTSGQSSNQPQHF

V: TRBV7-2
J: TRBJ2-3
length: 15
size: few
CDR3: CASSLASPFTDTQYF

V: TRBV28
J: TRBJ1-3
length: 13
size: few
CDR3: CASVDISGNTIYF

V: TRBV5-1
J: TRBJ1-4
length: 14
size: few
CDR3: CASSLDPPGEKLFF

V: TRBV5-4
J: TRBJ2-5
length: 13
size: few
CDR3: CASSLDLEETQYF

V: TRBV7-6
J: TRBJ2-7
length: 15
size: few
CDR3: CASSFFGTATDEQYF

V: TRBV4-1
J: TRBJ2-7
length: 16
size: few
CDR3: CASSQDGIGERNEQYF

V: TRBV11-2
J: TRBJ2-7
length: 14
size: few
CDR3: CASSPPWSSYEQYF

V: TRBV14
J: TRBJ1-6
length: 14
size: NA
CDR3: CASSPGQYNSPLHF

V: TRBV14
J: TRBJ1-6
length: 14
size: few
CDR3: CASSHDSRGTPLHF

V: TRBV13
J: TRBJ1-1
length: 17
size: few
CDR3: CASSLRVGRRMNTEAFF

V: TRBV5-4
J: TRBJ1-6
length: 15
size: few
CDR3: CASSLEDTGGSPLHF

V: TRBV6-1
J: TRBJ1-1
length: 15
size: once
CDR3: CASSHDRGLATEAFF